This T cell receptor beta chain was identified during a study of type 1 regulatory T cells. Study in general: This in vitro CD4 product, T-allo10, is enriched for Tr1 cells and alloantigen-specific.

TCRdb independently ran MiXCR on the reads; one entry per CDR3 protein. The sample holds 60,000 to 75,000 distinct CDR3 sequences, around 21% seen once. As for this clonotype: The target antigen is unknown.

Study observations and caveats: Compared with non-Tr1 cells, Tr1 cells showed a narrower TCR repertoire.

Material for sequencing was cultured type 1 regulatory T (Tr1) cells, either the whole culture or a sorted fraction (not recorded which). This sequence was found in a human donor in good health.

The CDR3 region is CSAEQGVTNIQYF. The CDR3 bases are TGCAGTGCCGAACAGGGGGTTACAAACATTCAGTACTTC. The chain recombines TRBV20-1 with TRBJ2-4; 8 nucleotides align to TRBD1. In germline, CDR1 is DFQATT, CDR2 SNEGSKA (reference sequence). The CDR3 is 13 residues long. J was trimmed by 6 bases and V by 6 bases; bases with no gene match: 7.